The 19 T cell receptor beta chains in this list originate from one sample, sequenced in a study of T cell responses to AZD1222 COVID-19 vaccine. TCRdb's table, derived via immunoSEQ multiplex PCR, lists solely in-frame clones and lacks some. There are fewer than 150,000 clones in the sample; roughly 87% occur only once, and 4.5% to 7% lies in the top ten. The sequencing used peripheral blood, collected 28 days after the second AZD1222 dose. These receptors were obtained from an adult who received the AZD1222 COVID-19 vaccine.

Only one count was recorded for this clone. This chain joins TRBV6-5 and TRBJ2-3; tentative D call: TRBD2 (6 bases). The CDR3 is made up of 14 amino acids. Trimming removed 6 bases from V and 4 bases from J, with 14 bases in between. Germline CDR1 is MNHEY and CDR2 is SVGAGI. The CDR3 nucleotides are TGTGCCAGCAGGAAGTTGCGGGGCTCAGATACGCAGTATTTT. It yields the protein CASRKLRGSDTQYF.

The V and J genes are TRBV15 and TRBJ1-1; D not certain. The CDR3 extends over 13 amino acids. Germline V gives CDR1 LNHNV, CDR2 YYDKDF (reference sequence). V was cut by 1 base and J by 11 bases, with 14 bases left in between. CDR3 sequence reads: CATSRGPQAMAFF. As DNA, the CDR3 is TGTGCCACCAGCAGAGGACCCCAGGCGATGGCTTTCTTT.

The genes are TRBV28 and TRBJ1-2; no reliable D call. Trimming took 3 bases from V and 8 from J, leaving 19 bases between them. The CDR3 spans 15 residues. Germline V gene sequence: CDR1 MDHEN, CDR2 SYDVKM. The chain's CDR3 is CASSFPASLPGGYTF. The CDR3 DNA reads TGTGCCAGCAGTTTTCCGGCCAGTCTCCCCGGAGGCTACACCTTC.

The V call is TRBV5-1, the J call TRBJ2-1; the match to TRBD2 covers 10 bases. Trimming took 4 bases from V and 8 from J; bases not matched to a gene: 9. The CDR3 has 15 amino acids. Germline V gene sequence: CDR1 SGHRS, CDR2 YFSETQ. In nucleotides, the CDR3 is TGCGCCAGCAGCACGGGACTAGCGTCGGGGGATGAGCAGTTCTTC. Protein: CASSTGLASGDEQFF.

The chain carries TRBV7-2 and TRBJ1-1; D is undetermined. The V gene lost 1 base and the J gene lost 0 bases, with 3 bases spanning the gap. Germline-derived CDR1 and CDR2 are SGHTA and FQGNSA. The CDR3 covers 13 residues. In DNA, the CDR3 is TGTGCCAGCAGCTTAGGAATGAACACTGAAGCTTTCTTT. Translation: CASSLGMNTEAFF.

The chain is built from TRBV5-1 and TRBJ1-6; 9 bases align to TRBD1. The trim removed 1 base at V and 8 bases at J, leaving 4 bases unmatched. CDR3 size: 15 residues. The germline CDR1 and CDR2 sequences are SGHRS and YFSETQ. The chain's CDR3 is CASSLQDRGDSPLHF. DNA of the CDR3: TGCGCCAGCAGCTTGCAGGACAGGGGTGATTCACCCCTCCACTTT.

V is TRBV29-1 and J is TRBJ1-1; 7 nucleotides line up with TRBD1. Germline V lookup: CDR1 SQVTM, CDR2 ANQGSEA. Unmatched junction bases numbered 4, after V lost 3 bases and J lost 3 bases. The CDR3 has 13 amino acids. The CDR3, as DNA: TGCAGCGTTGATACTGACAGGGACACTGAAGCTTTCTTT. The encoded protein is CSVDTDRDTEAFF. The full variable domain, its missing parts supplied by reference TRBV29-1 and TRBJ1-1, is SAVISQKPSRDICQRGTSLTIQCQVDSQVTMMFWYRQQPGQSLTLIATANQGSEATYESGFVIDKFPISRPNLTFSTLTVSNMSPEDSSIYLCSVDTDRDTEAFFGQGTRLTVV.

The chain recombines TRBV7-2 with TRBJ2-3; 7 bases are a match to TRBD2. This CDR3 contains 16 residues. Germline lookup yields CDR1 SGHTA and CDR2 FQGNSA. J lost 5 bases, V lost 4 bases, and 12 bases had no gene match. The CDR3 DNA reads TGTGCCAGCAGCTCGACTGGCGGGGGTAATGTAGATACGCAGTATTTT. This codes for CASSSTGGGNVDTQYF.

This clone has just one count. The chain is built from TRBV5-8 and TRBJ2-2, with D maybe TRBD2 (7 bases). With 5 bases removed from V and 1 base from J, the gap between germline ends came to 12 bases. Per germline, CDR1 SGHTS and CDR2 YDEGEE. The CDR3 is made up of 15 amino acids. This CDR3 is CASRPRGGNTGELFF. In DNA, the CDR3 is TGTGCCAGCAGACCAAGGGGGGGGAACACCGGGGAGCTGTTTTTT.

The rearrangement joins TRBV6-4 to TRBJ1-1; tentatively, D is TRBD1 (6 bases). Deletions cut 0 bases from V and 5 bases from J, with 10 bases between. Germline V lookup: CDR1 MRHNA, CDR2 SNTAGT. This CDR3 comprises 14 residues. The CDR3 sequence: CASSDSSQGTEAFF. The DNA of the CDR3 is TGTGCCAGCAGTGACTCGAGTCAGGGGACTGAAGCTTTCTTT.

This clone was recorded once. The chain employs TRBV7-2 and TRBJ1-5; the D is unclear. Trimming removed 5 bases from V and 6 bases from J, with 11 bases in between. The CDR3 is 13 amino acids. Germline V gene sequence: CDR1 SGHTA, CDR2 FQGNSA. Here the CDR3 DNA reads TGTGCCAGCAGCCCCCGACGTAGTCAGCCCCAGCATTTT. Residues: CASSPRRSQPQHF.

The chain is built from TRBV5-6 and TRBJ1-6, with 8 bases identical to TRBD1. In germline, CDR1 is SGHDT, CDR2 YYEEEE. V shed 4 bases and J 9 bases; nucleotides not matched to a gene: 9. The CDR3 extends over 15 amino acids. Written as DNA, the CDR3 is TGTGCCAGCAGCCTTCCTCAGGGGGCAGGTTCACCCCTCCACTTT. It translates to CASSLPQGAGSPLHF.

This sequence joins TRBV10-3 and TRBJ2-7; D possibly corresponds to TRBD1 (5 bases). V was shortened by 7 bases and J by 5 bases, with 15 bases between the two germline ends. Germline V gene data show CDR1 as ENHRY and CDR2 as SYGVKD. The CDR3 extends over 13 amino acids. CDR3 sequence: CAIMAQGHNEQYF. The DNA for the CDR3 is TGTGCCATCATGGCGCAGGGTCATAACGAGCAGTACTTC.

V usage is TRBV3-1 (or the pseudogene TRBV3-2) and J usage is TRBJ1-2; no definite D call. The CDR3 sequence is 11 residues long. The germline CDR1 and CDR2 sequences are LGHDT and YNNKEL (reference sequence). Trimming shortened V by 1 base and J by 6 bases, and 3 bases separated the two germline ends. The CDR3 region is CASSQANGYTF. In DNA form, the CDR3 reads TGTGCCAGCAGCCAAGCTAATGGCTACACCTTC.

This chain uses TRBV19 with TRBJ2-7; the D gene is possibly TRBD2 (6 bases). Trimming took off 5 bases at V and 2 bases at J, with 13 bases between the two ends. There are 14 residues in the CDR3. The germline V gene has CDR1 LNHDA and CDR2 SQIVND (reference sequence). The CDR3, as DNA: TGTGCCAGTAGTGCGGGGATAGAGACCTACGAGCAGTACTTC. It codes for CASSAGIETYEQYF.

This clone was recorded only once. The junction departs from the called germline gene at one end, perhaps through a read error. The chain employs TRBV19 and TRBJ1-1; D possibly corresponds to TRBD1 (5 bases). The CDR3 consists of 12 residues. Per the germline V gene, CDR1 is LNHDA and CDR2 is SQIVND (reference sequence). DNA of the CDR3: TGTGCCAGTAGTATGGGGCCGTCCTCCTTTTCCTTT. Its translation: CASSMGPSSFSF.

The chain uses TRBV28 and TRBJ1-5; weak D call: TRBD1 (5 bases). The V gene lost 6 bases and the J gene lost 9 bases, with 15 bases spanning the gap. The CDR3 is 13 residues long. Germline V gene lookup returns CDR1 MDHEN and CDR2 SYDVKM. The DNA for the CDR3 is TGTGCCAGCAGGAAGACAGTAAGTGGGCCCCAGCATTTT. Residues: CASRKTVSGPQHF.

The rearrangement uses TRBV3-1 (or the pseudogene TRBV3-2) and TRBJ2-1; D could derive from TRBD1 or TRBD2 (5 bases each). Germline V gene lookup returns CDR1 LGHDT and CDR2 YNNKEL (reference sequence). V dropped 2 bases and J dropped 5 bases, with 10 bases sitting between them. The CDR3 covers 14 residues. Here the CDR3 DNA reads TGTGCCAGCAGCCAATTGGGGGAAAACAATGAGCAGTTCTTC. Protein product: CASSQLGENNEQFF.

The chain couples TRBV19 to TRBJ2-1, with TRBD1 matching 7 bases. The trim removed 7 bases at V and 9 bases at J, leaving 12 bases unmatched. Germline CDR1 is LNHDA and CDR2 is SQIVND (reference sequence). This CDR3 comprises 14 residues. CDR3 nucleotides: TGTGCCAGTATGGGGGTGGTAGGGGGCAGTGAGCAGTTCTTC. Its protein is CASMGVVGGSEQFF. The variable domain in full, completed from reference TRBV19 and TRBJ2-1, reads DGGITQSPKYLFRKEGQNVTLSCEQNLNHDAMYWYRQDPGQGLRLIYYSQIVNDFQKGDIAEGYSVSREKKESFPLTVTSAQKNPTAFYLCASMGVVGGSEQFFGPGTRLTVL.